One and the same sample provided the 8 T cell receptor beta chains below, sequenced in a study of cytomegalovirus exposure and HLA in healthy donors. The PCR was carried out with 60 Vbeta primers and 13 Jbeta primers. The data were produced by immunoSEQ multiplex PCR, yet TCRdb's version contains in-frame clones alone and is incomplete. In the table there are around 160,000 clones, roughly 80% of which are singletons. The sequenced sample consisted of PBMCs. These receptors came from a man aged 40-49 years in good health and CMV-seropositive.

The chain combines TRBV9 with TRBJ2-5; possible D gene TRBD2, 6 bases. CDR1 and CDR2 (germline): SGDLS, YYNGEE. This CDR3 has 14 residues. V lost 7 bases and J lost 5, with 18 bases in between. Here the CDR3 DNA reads TGTGCCAGCGGTCGGGGGACTCCTGGGGAGACCCAGTACTTC. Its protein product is CASGRGTPGETQYF.

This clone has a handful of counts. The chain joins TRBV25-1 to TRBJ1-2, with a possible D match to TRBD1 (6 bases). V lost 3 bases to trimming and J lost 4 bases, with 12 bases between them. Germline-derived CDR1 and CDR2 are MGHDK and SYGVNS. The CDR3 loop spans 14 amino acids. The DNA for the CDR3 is TGTGCCAGCAGTGATCATGGGACATTCTATGGCTACACCTTC. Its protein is CASSDHGTFYGYTF.

CDR3 in DNA: TGTGCCAGCAGTGAAGCGGGCAGGTGGGAGCAGTACTTC. Amino acid sequence: CASSEAGRWEQYF. The V call is TRBV6-1, the J call TRBJ2-5; TRBD2 might be the D (5 bases). This CDR3 spans 13 amino acids. The germline V gene has CDR1 MNHNS and CDR2 SASEGT. The V end was cut by 0 bases, the J end by 11 bases, with 13 bases between.

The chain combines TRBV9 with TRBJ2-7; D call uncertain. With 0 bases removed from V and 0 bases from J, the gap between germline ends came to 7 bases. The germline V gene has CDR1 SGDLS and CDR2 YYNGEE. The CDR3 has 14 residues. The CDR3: CASSVGTVSYEQYF. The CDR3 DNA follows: TGTGCCAGCAGCGTAGGTACAGTCTCCTACGAGCAGTACTTC.

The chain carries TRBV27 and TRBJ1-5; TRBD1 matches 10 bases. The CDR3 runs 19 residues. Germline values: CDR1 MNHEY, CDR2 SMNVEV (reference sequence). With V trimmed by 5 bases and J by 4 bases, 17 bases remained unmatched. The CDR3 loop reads CASSPLAHSGTGDNQPQHF. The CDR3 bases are TGTGCCAGCAGTCCCCTGGCTCACTCCGGGACAGGGGATAATCAGCCCCAGCATTTT.

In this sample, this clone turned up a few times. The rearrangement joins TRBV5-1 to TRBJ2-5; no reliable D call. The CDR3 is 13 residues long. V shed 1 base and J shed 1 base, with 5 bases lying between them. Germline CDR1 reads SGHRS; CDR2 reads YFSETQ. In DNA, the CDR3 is TGCGCCAGCAGCTTGACATTCCAAGAGACCCAGTACTTC. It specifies CASSLTFQETQYF.

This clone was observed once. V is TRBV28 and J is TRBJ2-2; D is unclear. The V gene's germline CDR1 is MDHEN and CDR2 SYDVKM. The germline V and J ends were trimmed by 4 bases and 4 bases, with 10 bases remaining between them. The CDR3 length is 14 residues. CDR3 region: CASSSGSTTGELFF. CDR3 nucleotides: TGTGCCAGCAGTTCCGGGTCGACCACCGGGGAGCTGTTTTTT.

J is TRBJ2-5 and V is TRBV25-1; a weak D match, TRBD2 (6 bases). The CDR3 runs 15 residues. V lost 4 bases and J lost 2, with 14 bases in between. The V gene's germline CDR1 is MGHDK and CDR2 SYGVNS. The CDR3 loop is CASSAAGFGQETQYF. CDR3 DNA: TGTGCCAGCAGTGCTGCGGGGTTTGGGCAAGAGACCCAGTACTTC.